The entry below gives a single TCR beta chain sequence along with its context. Its antigen is unknown. Researchers built TCR beta libraries using quantitative 5'-RACE with molecular barcodes. TCRdb re-called the 5' RACE reads through MiXCR, storing one row per CDR3 protein. The sample shows some 200,000 distinct CDR3 sequences, roughly 13% of them seen only once. The data belong to a study of CD8 T cells in ankylosing spondylitis. This CDR3 contains 15 residues. The J segment lost 6 bases and the V segment lost 1 base, leaving 6 bases of the junction unmatched. Per germline, CDR1 MGHRA and CDR2 YSYEKL. General observations from the study: One TCR beta motif, made up of roughly eight highly homologous variants, appeared characteristic of ankylosing spondylitis blood. Relatively scarce in peripheral blood, disease-linked clones were CD8+. From matched ankylosing spondylitis synovial fluid, disease-linked clones were reportedly recovered at significantly enriched levels.

This clonotype was sampled from a male donor with ankylosing spondylitis or in good health (not recorded which). The genes are TRBV4-1 and TRBJ2-1, with 7 positions matching TRBD2. The sequenced sample was blood, either unsorted or a sorted T cell fraction (not recorded which). The CDR3 loop is CASSQVGASGNEQFF. The DNA for the CDR3 is TGCGCCAGCAGCCAAGTTGGAGCTAGCGGCAATGAGCAGTTCTTC.